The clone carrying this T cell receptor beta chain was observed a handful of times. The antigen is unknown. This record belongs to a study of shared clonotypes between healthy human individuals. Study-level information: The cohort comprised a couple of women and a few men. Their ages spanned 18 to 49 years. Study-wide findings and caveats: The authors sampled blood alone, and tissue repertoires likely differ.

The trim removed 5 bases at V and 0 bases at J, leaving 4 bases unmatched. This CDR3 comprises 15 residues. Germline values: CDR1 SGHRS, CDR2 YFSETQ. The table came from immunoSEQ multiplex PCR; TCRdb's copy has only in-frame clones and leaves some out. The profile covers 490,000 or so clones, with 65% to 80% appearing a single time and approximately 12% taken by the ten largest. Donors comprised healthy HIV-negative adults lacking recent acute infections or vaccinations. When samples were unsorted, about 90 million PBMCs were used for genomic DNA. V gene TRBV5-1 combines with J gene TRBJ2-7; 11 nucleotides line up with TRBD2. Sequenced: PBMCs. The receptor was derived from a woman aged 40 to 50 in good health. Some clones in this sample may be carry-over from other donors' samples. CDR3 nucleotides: TGCGCCAGCAGTGTTGGGACTAGCGGCTCCTACGAGCAGTACTTC. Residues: CASSVGTSGSYEQYF.